These 18 T cell receptor beta chains share one sample of origin, sequenced in a study of Graves' ophthalmopathy and Graves' hyperthyroidism (dated by TCRdb to the late 2010s). The data were produced on an Illumina HiSeq 2000. TCR beta CDR3 regions were amplified from RNA transcripts for repertoire sequencing. A first-round RT-PCR used HTBI primers with the Qiagen OneStep RT-PCR kit, followed by a second-round multiplex PCR, size selection and purification. The raw public reads went through TCRdb reprocessing: fastp at Q25, MiXCR clone calling, in-frame beta chains kept. Each entry is one CDR3 protein sequence, shown with its most common DNA and genes. The sample table holds fewer than 650,000 distinct CDR3 sequences, of which about 20% were seen once. The ten biggest clones cover roughly 6.9% of the sample. Input material: peripheral blood. Source of these receptors: a woman between 18 and 29 years old with stable Graves' hyperthyroidism. Some clones in this sample may be carry-over from other donors' samples. Donor details come from another sample of the same person, matched by shared clones.

This clonotype was recorded at least ten times. This chain joins TRBV15 and TRBJ2-5; 7 nucleotides align to TRBD1. V lost 0 bases to trimming and J lost 2 bases; unmatched junction nucleotides: 3. Looked up from germline, CDR1 is LNHNV and CDR2 is YYDKDF (reference sequence). The CDR3 runs 15 residues. The CDR3 loop is CATSRDPGQQETQYF. CDR3 nucleotides: TGTGCCACCAGCAGAGACCCGGGACAGCAAGAGACCCAGTACTTC. The full variable domain, with the rest looked up from reference TRBV15 and TRBJ2-5, is DAMVIQNPRYQVTQFGKPVTLSCSQTLNHNVMYWYQQKSSQAPKLLFHYYDKDFNNEADTPDNFQSRRPNTSFCFLDIRSPGLGDTAMYLCATSRDPGQQETQYFGPGTRLLVL.

This clonotype showed up many times. This chain uses TRBV20-1 with TRBJ2-7; a weak D match, TRBD1 (5 bases). This CDR3 is built from 15 residues. The V end lost 4 bases, the J end lost 0 bases, and 16 bases lay between the germline ends. The germline V gene encodes CDR1 DFQATT and CDR2 SNEGSKA (reference sequence). CDR3 protein: CSAMAGLGLSYEQYF. The CDR3 DNA is TGCAGTGCTATGGCAGGGCTAGGTCTCTCCTACGAGCAGTACTTC.

This clonotype has ten or more counts. The CDR3 protein is CASSKGGHYGYTF. In nucleotides, the CDR3 is TGTGCCAGCAGTAAAGGGGGCCACTATGGCTACACCTTC. This chain connects TRBV6-1 to TRBJ1-2, with 7 bases identical to TRBD1. Unmatched junction bases numbered 3, after V lost 5 bases and J lost 3 bases. The CDR3 runs 13 residues. Germline V lookup: CDR1 MNHNS, CDR2 SASEGT.

This clonotype was counted many times. This chain joins TRBV12-5 and TRBJ2-5; 7 bases match TRBD2. V shed 2 bases, J shed 5 bases, and the junction held 2 bases outside the gene matches. Germline V CDR1 and CDR2: LGHNT, FRNRAP. This CDR3 has 13 residues. The CDR3 here is CASGLIGGETQYF. In DNA form, the CDR3 reads TGTGCTAGTGGTTTGATCGGGGGGGAGACCCAGTACTTC.

The J gene is TRBJ2-7, the V gene TRBV6-2 or TRBV6-3, with TRBD1 matching over 9 bases. The V and J ends lost 6 bases and 5 bases, in that order; junction bases with no gene match: 11. This CDR3 is 15 amino acids long. Germline V gives CDR1 MNHEY, CDR2 SVGEGT. The CDR3 nucleotides read TGTGCCAGCAGAGGACAGGGGAAGGTTTCGGACGAGCAGTACTTC. As protein: CASRGQGKVSDEQYF.

This chain joins TRBV12-3 or TRBV12-4 and TRBJ2-5; 14 nucleotides agree with TRBD2. This CDR3 region has 15 residues. After removal of 6 bases from V and 4 bases from J, the junction contained 4 bases not matched to a gene. The CDR3 sequence is CASREGLAGGETQYF. CDR3 in DNA: TGTGCCAGCAGGGAAGGACTAGCGGGAGGAGAGACCCAGTACTTC.

In its sample, this clonotype was seen a few times. V and J are TRBV12-3 or TRBV12-4 and TRBJ2-2, with TRBD2 matching 8 bases. The CDR3 runs 16 residues. V was pared by 5 bases and J by 2 bases, with 7 bases of the junction left unmatched. The CDR3 protein is CASSRRAGGNTGELFF. The CDR3 DNA follows: TGTGCCAGCAGTCGCCGGGCGGGGGGAAACACCGGGGAGCTGTTTTTT.

This clonotype has ten or more counts. The chain recombines TRBV24-1 with TRBJ2-5, with D perhaps given as TRBD1 or TRBD2 (5 bases each). Looked up from germline, CDR1 is KGHDR and CDR2 is SFDVKD. This CDR3 is 15 amino acids long. The ends were cut back, 0 bases at V and 4 bases at J, with 11 bases in the middle. CDR3 amino acids: CATSDLKGTGETQYF. CDR3 DNA sequence: TGTGCCACCAGTGATTTGAAGGGGACGGGAGAGACCCAGTACTTC.

This clonotype has at least ten counts. V is TRBV7-2 and J is TRBJ1-1; D perhaps matches TRBD1 (5 bases). From germline, CDR1 is SGHTA and CDR2 FQGNSA. V was shortened by 4 bases and J by 5 bases, with 14 bases between the two germline ends. The CDR3 sequence is 14 residues long. CDR3 in DNA: TGTGCCAGCAGCTCCCAAAGGGGAGGAACTGAAGCTTTCTTT. Its translation: CASSSQRGGTEAFF.

This clonotype was recorded at least ten times. The genes are TRBV12-3 or TRBV12-4 and TRBJ2-7; 8 nucleotides match TRBD1. The CDR3 spans 14 residues. The J segment lost 0 bases and the V segment lost 6 bases, leaving 4 bases of the junction unmatched. This CDR3 reads CASRRGTGSYEQYF. In nucleotides, the CDR3 is TGTGCCAGCAGAAGGGGGACAGGCTCCTACGAGCAGTACTTC.

The genes are TRBV3-1 and TRBJ2-5; 9 bases are shared with TRBD2. Per germline, CDR1 LGHDT and CDR2 YNNKEL (reference sequence). With 1 base clipped from V and 4 bases from J, the junction kept 19 bases outside the gene matches. CDR3 size: 20 residues. The CDR3 DNA sequence: TGTGCCAGCAGCCAAGGAGTGGCGGGGGGGACCGACCCCTGGGGAGAGACCCAGTACTTC. Amino acids: CASSQGVAGGTDPWGETQYF.

At least ten counts were recorded for this clonotype. The chain carries TRBV6-1 and TRBJ2-7; 8 nucleotides line up with TRBD2. The CDR3 length is 15 residues. Germline loops: CDR1 MNHNS, CDR2 SASEGT. V dropped 2 bases and J dropped 0; count of bases not matched to a gene: 3. The CDR3 reads CASSESGGSSYEQYF. The CDR3 bases are TGTGCCAGCAGTGAAAGCGGGGGCAGCTCCTACGAGCAGTACTTC.

This clonotype was counted ten times or more. The CDR3: CATRDSEFNYGYTF. CDR3 DNA sequence: TGTGCCACCAGGGACAGTGAATTTAACTATGGCTACACCTTC. V and J are TRBV24-1 and TRBJ1-2; weak D call: TRBD1 (6 bases). This CDR3 contains 14 residues. Per germline, CDR1 KGHDR and CDR2 SFDVKD. With 7 bases removed from V and 1 base from J, the gap between germline ends came to 12 bases.

This clonotype was seen repeatedly, ten times or more. This rearrangement joins TRBV5-1 to TRBJ2-5; D unclear. The V end was cut by 2 bases, the J end by 2 bases, with 7 bases between. Per germline, CDR1 SGHRS and CDR2 YFSETQ. The CDR3 has 13 amino acids. CDR3 nucleotides: TGCGCCAGCAGCTTATCTCAGCAAGAGACCCAGTACTTC. Translated, it gives CASSLSQQETQYF.

This rearrangement joins TRBV30 to TRBJ1-1; weak D call: TRBD1 (6 bases). The V and J ends lost 4 bases and 8 bases respectively, with 11 bases between them. CDR3 length equals 11 residues. The V gene's germline CDR1 is GTSNPN and CDR2 SVGIG (reference sequence). In DNA form, the CDR3 reads TGTGCCTGGAAGGACAGATTCGAAGCTTTCTTT. Amino acids: CAWKDRFEAFF.

V gene TRBV25-1 combines with J gene TRBJ1-1, with a possible D match to TRBD1 (5 bases). This CDR3 has 17 amino acids. The germline V and J ends were trimmed by 5 bases and 0 bases, with 19 bases remaining between them. CDR1 and CDR2 (germline): MGHDK, SYGVNS. This chain's CDR3 is CASSRERGHPLNTEAFF. The CDR3 nucleotides are TGTGCCAGCAGTCGCGAGAGGGGCCACCCTCTGAACACTGAAGCTTTCTTT.

Ten or more counts support this clonotype. The J gene is TRBJ2-5, the V gene TRBV12-5; no clear D. The V and J ends lost 1 base and 6 bases respectively, with 12 bases between them. Germline CDR1 and CDR2: LGHNT and FRNRAP. The CDR3 runs to 14 residues. The CDR3 sequence is CASGLGSGWKTQYF. In nucleotides, the CDR3 is TGTGCTAGTGGTTTGGGTAGTGGATGGAAGACCCAGTACTTC.

This clonotype was observed a few times. This clone may be a read error of a much larger clone one base away. The chain uses TRBV19 and TRBJ2-7; 10 bases agree with TRBD1. The CDR3 spans 15 residues. Per the germline V gene, CDR1 is LNHDA and CDR2 is SQIVND (reference sequence). J gave up 3 bases and V 4 bases, and 6 bases lay outside the gene matches. The CDR3 bases are TGTGCCAGTAGTAACCCGGGACAGGGGATCTACGAGCAGTACGTC. Encoded protein: CASSNPGQGIYEQYV.